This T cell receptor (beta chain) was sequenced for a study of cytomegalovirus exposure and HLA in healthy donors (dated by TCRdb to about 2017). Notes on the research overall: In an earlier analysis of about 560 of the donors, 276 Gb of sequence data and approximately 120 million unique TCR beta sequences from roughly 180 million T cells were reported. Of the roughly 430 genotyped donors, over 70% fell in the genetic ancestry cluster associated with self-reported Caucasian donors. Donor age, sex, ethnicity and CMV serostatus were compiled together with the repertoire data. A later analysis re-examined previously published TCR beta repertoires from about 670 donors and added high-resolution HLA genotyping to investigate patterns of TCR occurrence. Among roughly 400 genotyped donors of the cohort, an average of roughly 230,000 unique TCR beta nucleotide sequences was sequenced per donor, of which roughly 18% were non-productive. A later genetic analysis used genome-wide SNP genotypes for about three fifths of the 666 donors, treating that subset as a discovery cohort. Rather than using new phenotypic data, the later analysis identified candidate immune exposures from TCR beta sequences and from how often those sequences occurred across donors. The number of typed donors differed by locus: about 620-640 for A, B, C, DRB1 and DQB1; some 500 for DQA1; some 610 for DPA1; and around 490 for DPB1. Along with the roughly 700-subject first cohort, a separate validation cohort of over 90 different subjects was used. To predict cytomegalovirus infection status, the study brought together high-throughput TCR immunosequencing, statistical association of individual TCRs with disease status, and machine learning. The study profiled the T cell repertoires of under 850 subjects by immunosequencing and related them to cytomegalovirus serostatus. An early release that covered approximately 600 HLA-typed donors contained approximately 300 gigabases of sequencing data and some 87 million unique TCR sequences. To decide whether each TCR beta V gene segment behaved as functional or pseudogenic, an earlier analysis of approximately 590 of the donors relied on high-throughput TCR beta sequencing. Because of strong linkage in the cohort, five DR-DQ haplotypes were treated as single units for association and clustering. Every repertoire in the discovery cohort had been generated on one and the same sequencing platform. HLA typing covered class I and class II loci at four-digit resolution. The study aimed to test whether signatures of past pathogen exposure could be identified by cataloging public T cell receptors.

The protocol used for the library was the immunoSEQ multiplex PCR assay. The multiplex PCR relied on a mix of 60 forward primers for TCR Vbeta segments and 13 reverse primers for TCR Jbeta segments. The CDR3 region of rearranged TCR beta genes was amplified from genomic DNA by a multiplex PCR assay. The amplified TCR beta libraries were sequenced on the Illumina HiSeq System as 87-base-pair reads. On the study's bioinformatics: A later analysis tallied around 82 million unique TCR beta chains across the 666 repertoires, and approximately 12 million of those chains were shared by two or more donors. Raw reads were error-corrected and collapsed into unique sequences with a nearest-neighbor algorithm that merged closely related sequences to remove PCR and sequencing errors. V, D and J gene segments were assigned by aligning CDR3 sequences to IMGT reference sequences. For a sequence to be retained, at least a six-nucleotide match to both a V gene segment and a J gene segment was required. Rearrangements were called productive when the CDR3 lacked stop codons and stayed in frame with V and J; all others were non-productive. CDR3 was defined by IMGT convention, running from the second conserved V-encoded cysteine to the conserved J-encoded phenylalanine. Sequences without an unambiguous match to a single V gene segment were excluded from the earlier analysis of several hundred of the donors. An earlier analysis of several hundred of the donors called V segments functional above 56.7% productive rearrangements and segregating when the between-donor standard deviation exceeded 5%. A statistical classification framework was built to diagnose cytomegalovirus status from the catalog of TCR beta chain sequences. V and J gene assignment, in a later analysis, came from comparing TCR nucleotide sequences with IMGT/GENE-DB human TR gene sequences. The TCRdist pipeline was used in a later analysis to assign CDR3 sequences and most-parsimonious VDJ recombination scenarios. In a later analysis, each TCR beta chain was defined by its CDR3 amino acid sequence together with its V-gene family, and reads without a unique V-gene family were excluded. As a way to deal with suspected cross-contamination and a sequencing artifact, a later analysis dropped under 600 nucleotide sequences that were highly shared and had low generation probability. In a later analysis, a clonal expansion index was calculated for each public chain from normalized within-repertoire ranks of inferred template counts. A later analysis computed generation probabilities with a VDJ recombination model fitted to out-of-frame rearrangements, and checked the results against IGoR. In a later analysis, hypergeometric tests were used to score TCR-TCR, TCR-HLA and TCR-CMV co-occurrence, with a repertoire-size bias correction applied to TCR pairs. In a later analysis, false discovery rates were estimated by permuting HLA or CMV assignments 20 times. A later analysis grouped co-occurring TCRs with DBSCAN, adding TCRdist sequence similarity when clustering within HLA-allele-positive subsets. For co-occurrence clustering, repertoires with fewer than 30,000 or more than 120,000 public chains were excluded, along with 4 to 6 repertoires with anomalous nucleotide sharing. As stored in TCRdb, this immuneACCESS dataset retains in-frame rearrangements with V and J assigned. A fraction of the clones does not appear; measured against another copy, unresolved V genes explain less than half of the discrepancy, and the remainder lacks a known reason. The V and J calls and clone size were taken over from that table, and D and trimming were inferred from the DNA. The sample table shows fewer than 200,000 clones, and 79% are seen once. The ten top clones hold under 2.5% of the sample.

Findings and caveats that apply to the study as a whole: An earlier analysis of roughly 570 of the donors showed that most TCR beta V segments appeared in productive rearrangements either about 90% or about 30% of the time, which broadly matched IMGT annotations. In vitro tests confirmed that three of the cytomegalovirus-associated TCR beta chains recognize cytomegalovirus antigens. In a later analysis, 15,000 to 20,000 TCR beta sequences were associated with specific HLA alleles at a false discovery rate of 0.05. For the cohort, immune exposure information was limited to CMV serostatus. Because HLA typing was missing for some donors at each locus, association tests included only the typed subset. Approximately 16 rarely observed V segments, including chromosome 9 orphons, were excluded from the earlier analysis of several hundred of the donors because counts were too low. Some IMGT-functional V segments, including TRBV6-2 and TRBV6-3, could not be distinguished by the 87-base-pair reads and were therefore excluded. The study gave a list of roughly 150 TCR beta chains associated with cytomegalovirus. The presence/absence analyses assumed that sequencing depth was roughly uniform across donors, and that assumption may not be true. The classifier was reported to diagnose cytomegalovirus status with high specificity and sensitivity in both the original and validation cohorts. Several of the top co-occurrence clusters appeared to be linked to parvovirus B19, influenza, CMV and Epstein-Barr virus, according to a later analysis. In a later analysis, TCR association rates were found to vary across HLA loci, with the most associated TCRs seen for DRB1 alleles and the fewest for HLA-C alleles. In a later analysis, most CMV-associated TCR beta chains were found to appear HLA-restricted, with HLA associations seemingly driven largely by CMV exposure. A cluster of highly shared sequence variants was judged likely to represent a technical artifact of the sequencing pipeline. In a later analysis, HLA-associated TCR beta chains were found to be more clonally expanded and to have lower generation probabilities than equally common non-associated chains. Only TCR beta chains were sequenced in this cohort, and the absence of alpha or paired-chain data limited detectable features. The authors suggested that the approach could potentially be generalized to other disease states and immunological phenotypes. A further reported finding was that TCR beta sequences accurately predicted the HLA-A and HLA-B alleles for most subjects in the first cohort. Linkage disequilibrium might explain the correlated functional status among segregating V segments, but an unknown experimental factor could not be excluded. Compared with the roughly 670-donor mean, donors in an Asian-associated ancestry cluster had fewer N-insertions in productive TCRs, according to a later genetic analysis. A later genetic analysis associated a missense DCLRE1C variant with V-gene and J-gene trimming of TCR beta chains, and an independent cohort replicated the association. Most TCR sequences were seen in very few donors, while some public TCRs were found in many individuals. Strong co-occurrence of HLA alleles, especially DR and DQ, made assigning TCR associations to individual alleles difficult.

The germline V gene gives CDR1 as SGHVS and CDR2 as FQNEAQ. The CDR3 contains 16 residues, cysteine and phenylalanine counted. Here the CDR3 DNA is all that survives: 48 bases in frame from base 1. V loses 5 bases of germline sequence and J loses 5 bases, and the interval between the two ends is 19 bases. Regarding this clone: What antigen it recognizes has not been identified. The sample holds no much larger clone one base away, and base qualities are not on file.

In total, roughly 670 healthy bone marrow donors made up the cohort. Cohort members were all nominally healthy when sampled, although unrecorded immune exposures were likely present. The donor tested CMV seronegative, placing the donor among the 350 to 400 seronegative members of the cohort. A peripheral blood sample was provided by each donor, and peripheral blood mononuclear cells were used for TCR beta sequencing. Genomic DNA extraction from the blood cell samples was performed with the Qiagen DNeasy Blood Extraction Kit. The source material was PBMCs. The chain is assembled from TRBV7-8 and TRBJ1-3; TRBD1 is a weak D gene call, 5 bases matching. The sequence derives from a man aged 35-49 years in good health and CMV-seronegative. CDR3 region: CASSASGGSGRNTIYF. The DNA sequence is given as TGTGCCAGCAGCGCCTCGGGGGGATCGGGTAGAAACACCATATATTTT.